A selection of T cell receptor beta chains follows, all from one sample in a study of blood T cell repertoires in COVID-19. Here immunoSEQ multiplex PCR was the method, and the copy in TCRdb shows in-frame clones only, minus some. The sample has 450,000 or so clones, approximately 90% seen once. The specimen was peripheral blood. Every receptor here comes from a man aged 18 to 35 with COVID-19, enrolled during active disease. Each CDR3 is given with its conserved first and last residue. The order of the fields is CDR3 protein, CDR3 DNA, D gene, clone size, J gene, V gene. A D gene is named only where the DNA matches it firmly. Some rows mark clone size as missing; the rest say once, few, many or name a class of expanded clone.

CDR3: CASTERQGARQPQHF
DNA: TGTGCCAGCACCGAGCGACAGGGGGCAAGGCAGCCCCAGCATTTT
D: TRBD1
size: -
J: TRBJ1-5
V: TRBV2

CDR3: CASSPERGHGYTF
DNA: TGTGCCAGCTCACCGGAAAGGGGGCATGGCTACACCTTC
D: TRBD1
size: -
J: TRBJ1-2
V: TRBV18

CDR3: CASSLDGTAINEKLFF
DNA: TGTGCCAGCAGCTTAGATGGGACAGCGATTAATGAAAAACTGTTTTTT
D: TRBD1
size: -
J: TRBJ1-4
V: TRBV7-2

CDR3: CASSMGRHNEQFF
DNA: TGTGCCAGTAGTATGGGGAGACACAATGAGCAGTTCTTC
D: -
size: -
J: TRBJ2-1
V: TRBV19

CDR3: CASSLLQGAVDTQYF
DNA: TGTGCCAGCAGTTTATTACAGGGGGCCGTAGATACGCAGTATTTT
D: TRBD1
size: once
J: TRBJ2-3
V: TRBV28

CDR3: CASSPQNPRGGYTF
DNA: TGTGCCAGCAGCCCCCAAAACCCCAGGGGTGGCTACACCTTC
D: -
size: -
J: TRBJ1-2
V: TRBV2

CDR3: CASTGDMNYGYTF
DNA: TGTGCCAGCACAGGCGACATGAACTATGGCTACACCTTC
D: -
size: -
J: TRBJ1-2
V: TRBV25-1

CDR3: CASSHRGQGSPLHF
DNA: TGTGCCAGCAGCCACAGGGGGCAAGGATCACCCCTCCACTTT
D: TRBD1
size: -
J: TRBJ1-6
V: TRBV11-2

CDR3: CASSHLIRDRNQESAEAFF
DNA: TGTGCCAGTAGTCATTTAATCCGGGACAGAAATCAAGAGAGTGCTGAAGCTTTCTTT
D: TRBD1
size: -
J: TRBJ1-1
V: TRBV19

CDR3: CAWGAGGTGYEQYF
DNA: TGTGCCTGGGGCGCAGGGGGTACGGGGTACGAGCAGTACTTC
D: TRBD1
size: -
J: TRBJ2-7
V: TRBV30

CDR3: CASSIDSGSSYNEQFF
DNA: TGTGCCAGTAGTATAGATAGCGGGAGCTCCTACAATGAGCAGTTCTTC
D: TRBD2
size: once
J: TRBJ2-1
V: TRBV19

CDR3: CASSWGQGVFDKNIQYF
DNA: TGTGCCAGTAGTTGGGGACAGGGTGTATTTGACAAAAACATTCAGTACTTC
D: TRBD1
size: -
J: TRBJ2-4
V: TRBV19

CDR3: CASSHRRAEKLFF
DNA: TGTGCCAGCAGCCACAGGAGGGCGGAAAAACTGTTTTTT
D: -
size: -
J: TRBJ1-4
V: TRBV14

CDR3: CSVERGPTQYF
DNA: TGCAGTGTAGAGAGGGGGCCTACCCAGTACTTC
D: TRBD1
size: -
J: TRBJ2-5
V: TRBV20-1

CDR3: CASSPYHPGARTQYF
DNA: TGTGCCAGCAGCCCTTACCATCCGGGAGCACGGACGCAGTATTTT
D: -
size: -
J: TRBJ2-3
V: TRBV9

CDR3: CASSESPGLATYNEQFF
DNA: TGTGCCAGCAGTGAGTCACCGGGACTAGCGACCTACAATGAGCAGTTCTTC
D: TRBD2
size: -
J: TRBJ2-1
V: TRBV2

CDR3: CASSYNTDTQYF
DNA: TGTGCCAGCAGCTACAACACAGATACGCAGTATTTT
D: -
size: -
J: TRBJ2-3
V: TRBV3-1/TRBV3-2

CDR3: CASSLIHGSYEQYF
DNA: TGTGCCAGCAGTCTAATCCACGGCTCCTACGAGCAGTACTTC
D: -
size: -
J: TRBJ2-7
V: TRBV6-5

CDR3: CASSHGTDTEQYF
DNA: TGCGCCAGCAGCCACGGGACAGATACGGAGCAGTACTTC
D: TRBD1
size: -
J: TRBJ2-7
V: TRBV10-1

CDR3: CASSQGRGTIGETQYF
DNA: TGTGCCAGCAGCCAGGGAAGGGGGACGATTGGAGAGACCCAGTACTTC
D: -
size: -
J: TRBJ2-5
V: TRBV6-2/TRBV6-3

CDR3: CATRQGAVETQYF
DNA: TGTGCCACTCGACAGGGGGCGGTAGAGACCCAGTACTTC
D: TRBD1
size: -
J: TRBJ2-5
V: TRBV6-5

CDR3: CASSYSSGGASYPDTQYF
DNA: TGTGCCAGCAGCTATTCTAGCGGGGGGGCCTCATACCCAGATACGCAGTATTTT
D: TRBD2
size: -
J: TRBJ2-3
V: TRBV6-2/TRBV6-3

CDR3: CAISEGGGQYF
DNA: TGTGCCATCAGTGAAGGGGGCGGGCAGTACTTC
D: TRBD1
size: once
J: TRBJ2-7
V: TRBV10-3

CDR3: CASRAMNTEAFF
DNA: TGTGCCAGCAGGGCCATGAACACTGAAGCTTTCTTT
D: -
size: -
J: TRBJ1-1
V: TRBV12-3/TRBV12-4

CDR3: CASSQRLAGGTGETQYF
DNA: TGTGCCAGCAGCCAACGGCTAGCGGGGGGCACCGGAGAGACCCAGTACTTC
D: TRBD2
size: -
J: TRBJ2-5
V: TRBV3-1/TRBV3-2

CDR3: CASSLMGWQGENAPLHF
DNA: TGTGCCAGCAGCTTAATGGGTTGGCAGGGCGAAAATGCGCCCCTCCACTTT
D: -
size: -
J: TRBJ1-6
V: TRBV13

CDR3: CSASISGNTIYF
DNA: TGCAGCGCGTCCATCTCTGGAAACACCATATATTTT
D: -
size: few
J: TRBJ1-3
V: TRBV29-1

CDR3: CASSPGTPRNTEAFF
DNA: TGCGCCAGCAGCCCCGGGACACCTCGGAACACTGAAGCTTTCTTT
D: -
size: once
J: TRBJ1-1
V: TRBV5-1

CDR3: CASSAQGRNTGELFF
DNA: TGTGCCAGCAGCGCACAGGGCCGAAACACCGGGGAGCTGTTTTTT
D: -
size: -
J: TRBJ2-2
V: TRBV11-2

CDR3: CASSPRETFRNGYTF
DNA: TGTGCCAGCAGTCCACGGGAGACCTTTCGGAATGGCTACACCTTC
D: -
size: -
J: TRBJ1-2
V: TRBV9

CDR3: CASPLGGEQYF
DNA: TGTGCCAGCCCACTGGGGGGCGAGCAGTACTTC
D: -
size: once
J: TRBJ2-7
V: TRBV6-5

CDR3: CASSGRERGASTDTQYF
DNA: TGCGCCAGCAGTGGAAGGGAGCGGGGGGCAAGCACAGATACGCAGTATTTT
D: TRBD2
size: -
J: TRBJ2-3
V: TRBV10-1

CDR3: CASSPALAANTEAFF
DNA: TGTGCCAGCTCACCAGCTCTGGCGGCGAACACTGAAGCTTTCTTT
D: -
size: -
J: TRBJ1-1
V: TRBV18

CDR3: CASRPGTSGAEQFF
DNA: TGCGCCAGCAGACCCGGGACTAGCGGGGCCGAGCAGTTCTTC
D: TRBD2
size: -
J: TRBJ2-1
V: TRBV10-2

CDR3: CASSMEPRGGTEAFF
DNA: TGTGCCAGTAGTATGGAACCCCGAGGCGGCACTGAAGCTTTCTTT
D: -
size: few
J: TRBJ1-1
V: TRBV19

CDR3: CASTRDFTSPLHF
DNA: TGTGCCAGCACCAGGGATTTTACTTCACCCCTCCACTTT
D: -
size: few
J: TRBJ1-6
V: TRBV12-3/TRBV12-4

CDR3: CASAAGYEQYF
DNA: TGTGCCAGTGCAGCGGGCTACGAGCAGTACTTC
D: -
size: -
J: TRBJ2-7
V: TRBV6-5

CDR3: CATSHQGGGSGELFF
DNA: TGTGCCACCAGCCACCAGGGAGGTGGGTCCGGGGAGCTGTTTTTT
D: -
size: -
J: TRBJ2-2
V: TRBV15

CDR3: CASSRQGSSPLHF
DNA: TGTGCCAGCAGCAGACAGGGGAGTTCACCCCTCCACTTT
D: TRBD1
size: -
J: TRBJ1-6
V: TRBV12-3/TRBV12-4

CDR3: CASSLYWGETYEQYF
DNA: TGCGCCAGCAGCTTGTATTGGGGGGAGACCTACGAGCAGTACTTC
D: -
size: -
J: TRBJ2-7
V: TRBV5-1

CDR3: CASSQDSQGAIYEQYF
DNA: TGCGCCAGCAGCCAAGACAGCCAGGGGGCGATATACGAGCAGTACTTC
D: TRBD1
size: -
J: TRBJ2-7
V: TRBV4-1

CDR3: CASSLAGSVNEQFF
DNA: TGTGCCAGCAGCTTGGCGGGGTCAGTAAATGAGCAGTTCTTC
D: -
size: -
J: TRBJ2-1
V: TRBV5-6

CDR3: CASNLGVNTEAFF
DNA: TGTGCCAGCAACCTGGGCGTGAACACTGAAGCTTTCTTT
D: -
size: -
J: TRBJ1-1
V: TRBV7-9